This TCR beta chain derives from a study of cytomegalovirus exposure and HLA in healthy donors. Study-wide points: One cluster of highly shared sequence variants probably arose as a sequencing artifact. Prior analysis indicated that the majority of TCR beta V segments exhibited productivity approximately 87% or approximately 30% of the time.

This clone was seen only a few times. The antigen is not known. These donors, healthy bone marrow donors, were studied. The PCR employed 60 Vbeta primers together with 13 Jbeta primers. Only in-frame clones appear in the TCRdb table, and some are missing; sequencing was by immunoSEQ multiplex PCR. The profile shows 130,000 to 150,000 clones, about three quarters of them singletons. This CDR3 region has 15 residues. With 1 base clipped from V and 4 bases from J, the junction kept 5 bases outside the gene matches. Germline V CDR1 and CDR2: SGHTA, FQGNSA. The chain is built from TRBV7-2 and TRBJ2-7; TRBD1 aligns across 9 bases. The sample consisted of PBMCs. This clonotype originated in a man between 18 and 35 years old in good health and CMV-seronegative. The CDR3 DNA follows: TGTGCCAGCAGCTTAGATTCCGGGACAGGGTACGAGCAGTACTTC. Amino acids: CASSLDSGTGYEQYF.